The next 21 T cell receptor beta chains were all read from a single sample in a study of tumor-infiltrating lymphocytes in primary liver carcinoma. Constant-region priming of around 490 ng total RNA yielded TCR beta cDNA. Three-round nested multiplex PCR performed with slightly modified ARM-PCR produced the TCR beta libraries. Rounds one and two of PCR, each of roughly 10 cycles, were primed with TRBV1-TRBV30 forward primers and a C-beta reverse primer. TCRdb fed the multiplex PCR reads into MiXCR, producing one record per CDR3 protein. The sample records 95,000 to 100,000 distinct CDR3 sequences, 65% to 75% being singletons. DNA and RNA were both co-extracted from 20-30 mg of bulk tissue that had not been sorted. The sequenced sample was liver tumor tissue from sampling region 2. Specified subset: tumor region T2, inferior pole. The receptors here all came from an older woman with primary liver carcinoma and hepatitis B virus infection.

Points on this clonotype: This could be a read error, since a much larger clone is one nucleotide away. The V gene is TRBV28, the J gene TRBJ2-4; D is unresolved. In germline, CDR1 is MDHEN, CDR2 SYDVKM. This CDR3 has 15 residues. The CDR3 protein is CASTSHQVAKNNQYF. The CDR3 DNA sequence: TGTGCCAGCACCAGCCACCAGGTAGCCAAAAACAATCAGTACTTC. The whole variable domain, filled in from reference TRBV28 and TRBJ2-4, reads DVKVTQSSRYLVKRTGEKVFLECVQDMDHENMFWYRQDPGLGLRLIYFSYDVKMKEKGDIPEGYSVSREKKERFSLILESASTNQTSMYLCASTSHQVAKNNQYFGAGTRLSVL.

This clonotype showed up just a few times. The V call is TRBV28, the J call TRBJ2-7, with a possible D match to TRBD2 (5 bases). Trimming left V 6 bases short and J 9 bases short, with 18 bases between. The germline CDR1 and CDR2 sequences are MDHEN and SYDVKM. CDR3 length: 13 amino acids. The CDR3: CASSPEGSRLQYF. In nucleotides, the CDR3 is TGTGCCAGCAGCCCCGAGGGTAGCCGATTGCAGTACTTC. Together with reference TRBV28 and TRBJ2-7, the CDR3 gives the full variable domain: DVKVTQSSRYLVKRTGEKVFLECVQDMDHENMFWYRQDPGLGLRLIYFSYDVKMKEKGDIPEGYSVSREKKERFSLILESASTNQTSMYLCASSPEGSRLQYFGPGTRLTVT.

To note about this clonotype: A much bigger clone sits one base away, suggesting this may be a read error. The rearrangement joins TRBV6-2 or TRBV6-3 to TRBJ1-2, with TRBD1 as a possible D gene (5 bases). This CDR3 spans 13 amino acids. The V and J ends lost 6 bases and 3 bases respectively, with 11 bases between them. Germline assignment: CDR1 MNHEY and CDR2 SVGEGT. The CDR3 sequence: CASSRQGYYGYTF. In DNA form, the CDR3 reads TGTGCCAGCAGCCGTCAGGGATACTATGGCTACACCTTC.

The gene calls are TRBV5-5 and TRBJ2-4, with unresolved D. This CDR3 has 15 residues. The ends were cut back, 6 bases at V and 0 bases at J, with 13 bases in the middle. Germline loops: CDR1 SGHKS, CDR2 YYEKEE (reference sequence). This chain's CDR3 is CASTFGNLAKNIQYF. Here the CDR3 DNA reads TGTGCCAGCACCTTTGGGAACTTAGCCAAAAACATTCAGTACTTC.

The chain has TRBV4-2 and TRBJ1-6, with 7 positions matching TRBD1. This CDR3 is built from 15 residues. The germline CDR1 and CDR2 sequences are LGHNA and YNFKEQ. The V and J ends lost 4 bases and 10 bases, in that order; junction bases with no gene match: 10. The CDR3 spells CASSPRGRGVSPLHF. The CDR3 DNA follows: TGTGCCAGCAGCCCCCGTGGCAGGGGGGTCTCACCCCTCCACTTT.

V is TRBV6-2 or TRBV6-3 and J is TRBJ2-3; 7 bases are shared with TRBD2. The V gene end was trimmed by 2 bases and the J gene end by 6 bases; junction bases not matched to a gene: 11. This CDR3 has 16 amino acids. The germline V gene encodes CDR1 MNHEY and CDR2 SVGEGT. The CDR3 DNA is TGTGCCAGCAGTTACAGGGGCGGGGGACTCCAGGATACGCAGTATTTT. This translates into CASSYRGGGLQDTQYF.

Regarding this clonotype: A clone one base away is much larger, so this may be a read error. The CDR3 region is CASSLSSWGETQYF. The CDR3 coding sequence is TGTGCCAGCAGTTTATCTAGCTGGGGAGAGACCCAGTACTTC. The chain joins TRBV12-3 or TRBV12-4 to TRBJ2-5; possibly TRBD2 for D (5 bases). The germline V and J ends were trimmed by 2 bases and 4 bases, with 11 bases remaining between them. The length of the CDR3 is 14 residues.

This clonotype came up a few times. V gene TRBV18 combines with J gene TRBJ2-3, with 8 bases lining up with TRBD2. V was pared by 4 bases and J by 4 bases, with 1 base of the junction left unmatched. In germline, CDR1 is KGHSH, CDR2 LQKENI. The CDR3 sequence is 13 residues long. In nucleotides, the CDR3 is TGTGCCAGCTCACAGCGGGAGCCAGATACGCAGTATTTT. Protein: CASSQREPDTQYF.

As regards this clonotype: The CDR3 does not end in the conserved phenylalanine or tryptophan, so this is likely a read error. This chain connects TRBV10-3 to TRBJ2-7; possibly TRBD1 or TRBD2 for D (6 bases each). The ends were cut back, 10 bases at V and 7 bases at J, with 20 bases in the middle. Germline loops: CDR1 ENHRY, CDR2 SYGVKD. CDR3 size: 13 residues. CDR3 protein: CATRREQGGEQYL. CDR3 DNA sequence: TGTGCCACCCGGAGGGAACAGGGAGGTGAGCAGTACTTA.

The sample holds many counts of this clonotype. The rearrangement uses TRBV5-1 and TRBJ1-4, with TRBD1 identical over 7 bases. Germline lookup yields CDR1 SGHRS and CDR2 YFSETQ. The CDR3 loop spans 14 amino acids. V trimming: 3 bases; J trimming: 6 bases; junction bases outside the gene matches: 5. For the CDR3, the DNA is TGCGCCAGCAGCTCGTCCGGGACAGATGAAAAACTGTTTTTT. Its translation: CASSSSGTDEKLFF.

As for this clonotype: Relative to the germline gene, one junction end is altered; a read error may explain this. The chain combines TRBV29-1 with TRBJ2-1; 8 bases are shared with TRBD2. This CDR3 contains 17 residues. Per germline, CDR1 SQVTM and CDR2 ANQGSEA. As DNA, the CDR3 is TGCAGCGTTCGGCAGCCAAGGTGGCGGGAGGCTGGCAATGAGCAATTCTTC. It codes for CSVRQPRWREAGNEQFF.

The chain combines TRBV29-1 with TRBJ1-4; TRBD1 matches 9 bases. The CDR3 has 13 residues. V lost 6 bases to trimming and J lost 10 bases; unmatched junction nucleotides: 9. Germline CDR1 SQVTM, CDR2 ANQGSEA. The chain's CDR3 is CSVGTGGDGKLFF. For the CDR3, the DNA is TGCAGCGTGGGAACAGGGGGCGATGGAAAACTGTTTTTT.

About this clonotype: A read error may produce the germline difference seen at one junction end. This sequence joins TRBV11-2 and TRBJ2-1, with D possibly matching TRBD2 (5 bases). The length of the CDR3 is 15 residues. Germline V gives CDR1 SGHAT, CDR2 FQNNGV. CDR3 in amino acids: CVSSLAPSPYNERFF. CDR3 bases: TGTGTCAGCAGCTTAGCGCCTAGCCCTTACAATGAGCGGTTCTTC. Complete variable domain (other parts from reference TRBV11-2 and TRBJ2-1): EAGVAQSPRYKIIEKRQSVAFWCNPISGHATLYWYQQILGQGPKLLIQFQNNGVVDDSQLPKDRFSAERLKGVDSTLKIQPAKLEDSAVYLCVSSLAPSPYNERFFGPGTRLTVL.

A word on this clonotype: Given the absence of the conserved phenylalanine or tryptophan at the CDR3 end, a read error is likely. It is unclear where the CDR3 begins or ends on the DNA, so no DNA is shown, and the CDR3 is as TCRdb lists it. The rearrangement joins TRBV11-3 to TRBJ2-7; the table assigns TRBD1, which was not confirmed against the DNA. The CDR3 has 15 amino acids, counting both end residues. Germline V CDR1 and CDR2: SGHNT, YENEEA. The CDR3 sequence is CVSSPGTGGNCEQHI.

V gene TRBV11-2 combines with J gene TRBJ1-2; D perhaps matches TRBD1 (6 bases). Germline assignment: CDR1 SGHAT and CDR2 FQNNGV. Trimming took off 8 bases at V and 12 bases at J, with 28 bases between the two ends. This CDR3 region has 15 residues. The CDR3 region has the DNA TGTGCCAGCGGTTTAGACCCAGGGGCCAACTATAGCCACACCTTC. Protein: CASGLDPGANYSHTF.

Comments on this clonotype: Possible read error: a much larger clone is one base away. The V and J genes are TRBV10-2 and TRBJ2-1; no reliable D call. In germline, CDR1 is WSHSY, CDR2 SAAADI. The CDR3 loop spans 14 amino acids. For the CDR3, the DNA is TGCGCCAGCAGCGGGCCTTCAGGAGACAATGATCAGTTCTTC. It specifies CASSGPSGDNDQFF.

About this clonotype itself: The junction differs from germline at one of its ends, possibly a read error. In DNA, the CDR3 is TGTCCCAGCAGCTTGGACACGTGGGGAGAGCTGTTTTTT. It encodes CPSSLDTWGELFF. The chain uses TRBV11-2 and TRBJ2-2, with a weak D call TRBD1 (5 bases). The CDR3 is 13 residues long. Germline CDR1 is SGHAT and CDR2 is FQNNGV.

Note on this clonotype: Sequence at one end of the junction differs from germline and may be a read error. The chain uses TRBV11-2 and TRBJ2-5; weak D call: TRBD2 (6 bases). The germline gives CDR1 SGHAT, CDR2 FQNNGV. The CDR3 has 14 residues. CDR3 residues: CASSYTGGIKTQYF. For the CDR3, the DNA is TGCGCCAGCAGCTACACCGGCGGGATAAAGACCCAGTACTTC.

This clonotype is deemed medium-sized. The CDR3 loop reads CASSPQRGGLDTQYF. The CDR3 nucleotides read TGTGCCAGCAGCCCACAGAGGGGGGGCTTAGATACGCAGTATTTT. V is TRBV11-2 and J is TRBJ2-3, with D perhaps TRBD2 (7 bases). Between the trimmed V and J ends, which lost 5 bases and 5 bases, there was a span of 17 bases. CDR1 SGHAT and CDR2 FQNNGV come from the germline V gene. This CDR3 is built from 15 residues.

This clonotype appeared once. The junction departs from the called germline gene at one end, perhaps through a read error. The rearrangement uses TRBV12-3 or TRBV12-4 and TRBJ1-1; TRBD1 matches at 7 bases. CDR3 length: 14 residues. The CDR3: CASTTRQGGTEALF. The CDR3 coding sequence is TGTGCCAGCACAACCCGACAGGGTGGTACTGAAGCTCTCTTT.

This clonotype was seen only once. A much larger clone is a single base away; this may be a read error. The chain joins TRBV1 to TRBJ2-2; the tabulated D call, TRBD2, remains unverified against the DNA. TRBV1 is termed a pseudogene. The CDR3 has 19 residues. CDR3 protein: CTSSQECPVGEGRDGELFF. CDR3 nucleotides: TGCACCAGCAGCCAAGAATGCCCTGTGGGGGAGGGCCGAGACGGGGAGCTGTTTTTT.